This is a list of T cell receptor beta chains from one sample in a study of shared clonotypes between healthy human individuals. Here immunoSEQ multiplex PCR was the method, and the copy in TCRdb shows in-frame clones only, minus some. The data show roughly 1,600,000 clones, with around 98.5% seen just once and approximately 0.4% held by the top ten. The sequencing sample was made of naive CD4+ T cells sorted from blood. The source of these receptors is a man under 40 in good health. The CDR3 runs from the conserved cysteine through the conserved F or W.

cdr3_aa,v_call
CASSLVRPEPEAFF,TRBV28
CASSEFWGEGAFF,TRBV2
CASSPGTPKVASGSGREQYF,TRBV28
CASSPGRGEQPQHF,TRBV18
CASRGPQSYEQYF,TRBV2
CASSYSTGNYGYTF,TRBV6-5
CAISESRSGPSADGYTF,TRBV10-3
CASSESSAGELFF,TRBV10-1
CASSTGFSNQPQHF,TRBV6-5
CASSLGAGGYEQYF,TRBV27
CASSAGGVSGINEKLFF,TRBV7-6
CASSPLPGTGELFF,TRBV6-1
CASSLLAGGPDTQYF,TRBV7-2
CASSPRRGLLSGANVLTF,TRBV13
CASSPVSSGSPVGGYNEQFF,TRBV2
CASSLGGTDTQYF,TRBV11-3
CASSVAPGGSYNEQFF,TRBV9
CASATSLPQREQYF,TRBV7-2
CASSPGSSYNEQFF,TRBV6-6
CASSFRPGSSYEQYF,TRBV27
CASSVEDSRGEQFF,TRBV9
CASSIVQGTNTGELFF,TRBV19
CASTKTGASYNEQFF,TRBV5-4
CASSDTRSSSIGEQFF,TRBV27
CSVEASPIGKEQFF,TRBV29-1
CASIEGRGDYGYTF,TRBV19
CASSENYYSNQPQHF,TRBV6-1
CASSLADRTGVDTQYF,TRBV7-9
CASSLDGSSYEQYF,TRBV6-6
CAWSVPREPQHF,TRBV30
CASRMTSGGLPDTQYF,TRBV5-1
CASSWDYYNEQFF,TRBV28
CASSPKGGKETQYF,TRBV7-6
CASSDTTQNTEAFF,TRBV6-4
CASRGLNTEAFF,TRBV6-6
CASSFGTGYEQYF,TRBV5-1
CASSLAGGWEQYF,TRBV5-4
CASSRGAGHEQFF,TRBV7-8
CASSLSRPGGTEAFF,TRBV5-4
CASSRTSGGIDEQFF,TRBV7-9
CASSWERHTEAFF,TRBV9
CASSLALQGNEQFF,TRBV7-8
CASSLGVGANYGYTF,TRBV7-9
CASRNGGRVWETQYF,TRBV28
CASSKEPWDEQFF,TRBV28
CASSIVLWGRSTDTQYF,TRBV13